This T cell receptor beta chain was captured in a study of cytomegalovirus exposure and HLA in healthy donors. Study overall: Across 350 to 500 genotyped donors, 81% landed in the Caucasian-associated ancestry cluster. General study findings and limits: A list of 150 to 200 TCR beta chains associated with cytomegalovirus was given. Both high specificity and high sensitivity reportedly marked the classifier's diagnosis of cytomegalovirus status. Highest at DRB1 and lowest at HLA-C, TCR association rates differed among HLA loci in a later analysis.

In the case of this clone: What it binds is not known.

The study ran its PCR with 60 Vbeta and 13 Jbeta primers. Only in-frame clones appear in the TCRdb table, and some are missing; sequencing was by immunoSEQ multiplex PCR. The sample holds some 140,000 clones, approximately 73% seen once. The sequencing sample was made of PBMCs. The TCR sequence derives from a woman aged 40 to 50 in good health and CMV-seronegative.

CDR3 coding DNA: TGTGCCAGCAGTCAGGGACAATCCAATCAGCCCCAGCATTTT. This encodes CASSQGQSNQPQHF. The chain recombines TRBV2 with TRBJ1-5; D may be TRBD1 (6 bases). Germline lookup yields CDR1 SNHLY and CDR2 FYNNEI. This CDR3 contains 14 residues. V lost 5 bases, J lost 3 bases, and 11 bases lay in between. Full variable domain (missing parts from reference TRBV2 and TRBJ1-5): EPEVTQTPSHQVTQMGQEVILRCVPISNHLYFYWYRQILGQKVEFLVSFYNNEISEKSEIFDDQFSVERPDGSNFTLKIRSTKLEDSAMYFCASSQGQSNQPQHFGDGTRLSIL.